Below, 17 T cell receptor beta chains from the same sample are listed, as sequenced in a study of T cells in Graves' hyperthyroidism and ophthalmopathy. The investigators amplified TCR beta CDR3 regions from RNA transcripts. First-round RT-PCR with HTBI primers amplified the TCR CDR3 region. TCRdb reanalysed the multiplex PCR reads using MiXCR and keeps one entry per CDR3 protein. Here the sample spans roughly 150,000 distinct CDR3 sequences, 8% to 9.5% being singletons. Sample: blood. The receptor source for this set is a woman under 30 with Graves' hyperthyroidism that later progressed to Graves' ophthalmopathy.

This clonotype appeared many times. The CDR3 bases are TGTGCCAGCAGCAGAACAACTAATGAAAAACTGTTTTTT. Encoded protein: CASSRTTNEKLFF. J is TRBJ1-4 and V is TRBV11-3; D is uncertain. The CDR3 is 13 amino acids. Germline V gene data show CDR1 as SGHNT and CDR2 as YENEEA. The V end was cut by 5 bases, the J end by 0 bases, with 4 bases between.

The table lists this clonotype with many counts. This chain joins TRBV20-1 and TRBJ1-2; the D is unclear. Trimming took off 0 bases at V and 3 bases at J, with 17 bases between the two ends. The CDR3 loop spans 16 amino acids. The germline V gene encodes CDR1 DFQATT and CDR2 SNEGSKA (reference sequence). The DNA of the CDR3 is TGCAGTGCTAGAGATTCGGGGAATCCTATTCACTATGGCTACACCTTC. Residues: CSARDSGNPIHYGYTF.

This clonotype was recorded many times. The V gene is TRBV20-1, the J gene TRBJ2-3; D gene unclear. V shed 3 bases and J shed 4 bases, with 8 bases lying between them. CDR3 size: 12 residues. The germline CDR1 and CDR2 sequences are DFQATT and SNEGSKA (reference sequence). The CDR3 here is CSASLGSDTQYF. DNA of the CDR3: TGCAGTGCTAGTCTGGGTTCAGATACGCAGTATTTT.

In its sample, this clonotype was seen many times. V and J are TRBV7-9 and TRBJ1-5, with 8 positions matching TRBD1. This CDR3 spans 17 amino acids. The germline V gene has CDR1 SEHNR and CDR2 FQNEAQ (reference sequence). V lost 5 bases and J lost 2; bases outside the gene matches: 11. The CDR3, as DNA: TGTGCCAGCAGCCGAGCGACAGGGGCCGAGGGCAATCAGCCCCAGCATTTT. Protein sequence: CASSRATGAEGNQPQHF.

There are a few counts of this clonotype. A much larger clone differs by one base, so this may be a read error. The chain has TRBV6-5 and TRBJ1-4; D not resolved. This CDR3 contains 14 residues. The germline gives CDR1 MNHEY, CDR2 SVGAGI. Written as DNA, the CDR3 is TGTGCCGGCAGTTACGGCGAAATGAATGAAAAACTGTTTTTT. This translates into CAGSYGEMNEKLFF.

About this clonotype: This may be a read error, as it is one base from a much larger clone. The chain is built from TRBV27 and TRBJ2-1; D is possibly TRBD1 (5 bases). Looked up from germline, CDR1 is MNHEY and CDR2 is SMNVEV (reference sequence). This CDR3 region has 17 residues. CDR3: CGSSLSGGRVFSNEQFF. In nucleotides, the CDR3 is TGTGGCAGCAGTTTATCGGGCGGCAGGGTATTCTCCAATGAGCAGTTCTTC.

This clonotype was seen repeatedly, ten times or more. This rearrangement joins TRBV27 to TRBJ2-7; TRBD1 or TRBD2 may be the D gene (7 bases each). This CDR3 contains 11 residues. The germline V gene encodes CDR1 MNHEY and CDR2 SMNVEV (reference sequence). V was trimmed by 7 bases and J by 7 bases, leaving 11 bases between them. In DNA, the CDR3 is TGTGCCAGCACCCAGGGGGGGGAGCAGTACTTC. Amino acid sequence: CASTQGGEQYF.

This clonotype has a count of ten or more. The chain joins TRBV11-2 to TRBJ2-7; a possible D gene is TRBD2 (7 bases). Trimming pared 5 bases from V and 3 bases from J, leaving 20 bases between. The CDR3 has 16 residues. Germline lookup yields CDR1 SGHAT and CDR2 FQNNGV. Here the CDR3 DNA reads TGTGCCAGCAGCCCCCCCTGGGGGGGCGGCGACTACGAGCAGTACTTC. Protein sequence: CASSPPWGGGDYEQYF.

This clonotype has only a few counts. The chain employs TRBV7-8 and TRBJ2-5, with D perhaps given as TRBD1 or TRBD2 (6 bases each). V was pared by 7 bases and J by 5 bases, with 14 bases between. The CDR3 is 13 residues long. Germline assignment: CDR1 SGHVS and CDR2 FQNEAQ. This CDR3 reads CASTRERGETQYF. Here the CDR3 DNA reads TGTGCCAGCACTCGGGAGAGGGGGGAGACCCAGTACTTC.

This clonotype was seen at least ten times. This chain connects TRBV20-1 to TRBJ2-1; possibly TRBD1 or TRBD2 for D (5 bases each). From germline, CDR1 is DFQATT and CDR2 SNEGSKA (reference sequence). This CDR3 has 14 residues. The V and J ends lost 2 bases and 5 bases respectively, with 13 bases between them. CDR3 region: CSARRGRADNEQFF. The CDR3 coding sequence is TGCAGTGCTAGACGGGGCAGGGCCGACAATGAGCAGTTCTTC.

This clonotype was observed a few times. V usage is TRBV6-4 and J usage is TRBJ1-1; 7 bases agree with TRBD1. The CDR3 is 14 residues long. CDR1 and CDR2 from the germline V gene are MRHNA and SNTAGT. V gave up 3 bases and J gave up 12 bases; unmatched junction bases: 13. CDR3 coding DNA: TGTGCCAGCAGTGAAGCAACGACAGGGACGGAATCTTTCTTT. Protein: CASSEATTGTESFF.

This clonotype was detected ten times or more. This chain connects TRBV28 to TRBJ2-2, with 11 bases aligning to TRBD2. This CDR3 is built from 16 residues. V was pared by 8 bases and J by 4 bases, with 9 bases of the junction left unmatched. From germline, CDR1 is MDHEN and CDR2 SYDVKM. CDR3 coding DNA: TGTGCCAGCCGCTCTTCTAGCGGGGGGCTCACCGGGGAGCTGTTTTTT. It codes for CASRSSSGGLTGELFF.

This chain uses TRBV6-5 with TRBJ1-1; D gene ambiguous. V was shortened by 2 bases and J by 0 bases, with 7 bases between the two germline ends. The germline V gene has CDR1 MNHEY and CDR2 SVGAGI. This CDR3 comprises 14 residues. This CDR3 is CASSYQMMNTEAFF. DNA of the CDR3: TGTGCCAGCAGTTACCAAATGATGAACACTGAAGCTTTCTTT.

This clonotype came up many times. This chain joins TRBV12-3 or TRBV12-4 and TRBJ1-6; D call uncertain. The CDR3 runs 15 residues. The V end was cut by 6 bases, the J end by 0 bases, with 9 bases between. CDR3 bases: TGTGCCAGCAGGTTTGAGAGCTCCTATAATTCACCCCTCCACTTT. Its protein product is CASRFESSYNSPLHF.

With respect to this clonotype: A junction end diverges from the germline sequence, so it may reflect a read error. The rearrangement links TRBV11-2 to TRBJ1-1; TRBD1 matches 10 bases. The CDR3 totals 16 residues. Germline assignment: CDR1 SGHAT and CDR2 FQNNGV. The CDR3 loop is CASSLDGTGAVTEVFF. In nucleotides, the CDR3 is TGTGCCAGCAGCTTAGATGGGACAGGGGCCGTCACTGAAGTTTTCTTT. Full variable domain (rest looked up from reference TRBV11-2 and TRBJ1-1): EAGVAQSPRYKIIEKRQSVAFWCNPISGHATLYWYQQILGQGPKLLIQFQNNGVVDDSQLPKDRFSAERLKGVDSTLKIQPAKLEDSAVYLCASSLDGTGAVTEVFFGQGTRLTVV.

This clonotype turned up a few times. The chain's CDR3 is CASSIVASVGETQYF. The CDR3 DNA is TGTGCCAGTAGTATTGTAGCTAGCGTGGGGGAGACCCAGTACTTC. The chain is built from TRBV19 and TRBJ2-5; the D gene is possibly TRBD2 (6 bases). V lost 3 bases and J 5 bases, leaving 16 bases between the germline ends. The germline CDR1 and CDR2 sequences are LNHDA and SQIVND (reference sequence). The CDR3 sequence is 15 residues long. Together with reference TRBV19 and TRBJ2-5, the CDR3 gives the full variable domain: DGGITQSPKYLFRKEGQNVTLSCEQNLNHDAMYWYRQDPGQGLRLIYYSQIVNDFQKGDIAEGYSVSREKKESFPLTVTSAQKNPTAFYLCASSIVASVGETQYFGPGTRLLVL.

This clonotype was seen at least ten times. The V call is TRBV6-1, the J call TRBJ1-1, with TRBD1 as a possible D gene (5 bases). The V gene lost 6 bases and the J gene lost 2 bases, with 10 bases spanning the gap. Germline V lookup: CDR1 MNHNS, CDR2 SASEGT. The CDR3 totals 13 residues. CDR3 in DNA: TGTGCCAGCAGCATACAGGCTAACACTGAAGCTTTCTTT. Translating gives CASSIQANTEAFF.